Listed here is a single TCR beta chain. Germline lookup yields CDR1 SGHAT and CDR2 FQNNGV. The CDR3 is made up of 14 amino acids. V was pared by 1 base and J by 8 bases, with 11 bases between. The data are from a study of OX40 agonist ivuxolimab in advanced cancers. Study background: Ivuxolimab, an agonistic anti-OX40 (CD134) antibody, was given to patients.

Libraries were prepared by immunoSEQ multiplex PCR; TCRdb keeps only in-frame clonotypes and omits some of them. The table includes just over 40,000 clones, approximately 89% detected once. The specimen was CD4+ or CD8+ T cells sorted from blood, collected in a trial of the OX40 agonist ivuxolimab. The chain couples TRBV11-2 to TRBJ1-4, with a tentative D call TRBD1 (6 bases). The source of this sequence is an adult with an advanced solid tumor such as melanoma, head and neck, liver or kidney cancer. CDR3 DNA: TGTGCCAGCAGCTTAGGCCAGGGGTACGAAAAACTGTTTTTT. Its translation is CASSLGQGYEKLFF.